The sequence of this T cell receptor (beta chain) was determined in a study of human T cells and chemical hapten exposure. TCRdb re-called the RACE reads with MiXCR, one entry per CDR3 protein. The sample contains fewer than 100,000 distinct CDR3 sequences, roughly a tenth of which appear only once. The CDR3 contains 15 residues. Time point reported: patch test 2, 6 weeks after DPC sensitization. Treatment: therapeutic diphenylcyclopropenone sensitization with weekly scalp DPC. Total RNA came from unfractionated whole blood. This clonotype has a count of ten or more. A junction boundary mismatches the germline segment, possibly from a read error.

The sequencing used whole blood, collected in connection with sensitization to the hapten diphenylcyclopropenone (DPC). The chain is built from TRBV12-3 or TRBV12-4 and TRBJ2-5, with 7 bases aligning to TRBD2. This TCR derives from a middle-aged woman with alopecia areata. Some clones in this sample may be carry-over from other donors' samples. CDR3 sequence (DNA): TGTGCCAGCAGTCTAGCGGCCGTCGCTCAAGAGACCCAGTACTTC. Amino acids: CASSLAAVAQETQYF.